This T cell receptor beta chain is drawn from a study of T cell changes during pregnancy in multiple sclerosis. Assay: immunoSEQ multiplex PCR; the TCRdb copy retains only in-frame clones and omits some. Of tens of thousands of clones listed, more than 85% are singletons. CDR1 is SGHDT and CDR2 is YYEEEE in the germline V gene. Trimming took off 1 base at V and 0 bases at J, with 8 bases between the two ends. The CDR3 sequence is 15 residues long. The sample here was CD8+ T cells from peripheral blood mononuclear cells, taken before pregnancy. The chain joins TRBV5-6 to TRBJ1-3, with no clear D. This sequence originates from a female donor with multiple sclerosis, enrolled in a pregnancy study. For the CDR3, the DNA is TGTGCCAGCAGCTTGACAACGATCTCTGGAAACACCATATATTTT. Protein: CASSLTTISGNTIYF.